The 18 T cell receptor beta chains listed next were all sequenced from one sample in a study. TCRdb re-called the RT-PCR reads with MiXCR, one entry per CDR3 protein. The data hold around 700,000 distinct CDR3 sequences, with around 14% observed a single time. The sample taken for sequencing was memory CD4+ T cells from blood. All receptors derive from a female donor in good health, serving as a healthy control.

The CDR3 sequence: CSARDGRIKETQYF. The DNA of the CDR3 is TGCAGTGCTAGAGATGGCCGAATTAAAGAGACCCAGTACTTC. The chain employs TRBV20-1 and TRBJ2-5; D ambiguous. From germline, CDR1 is DFQATT and CDR2 SNEGSKA (reference sequence). CDR3 length: 14 residues. V lost 0 bases to trimming and J lost 3 bases, with 11 bases between them.

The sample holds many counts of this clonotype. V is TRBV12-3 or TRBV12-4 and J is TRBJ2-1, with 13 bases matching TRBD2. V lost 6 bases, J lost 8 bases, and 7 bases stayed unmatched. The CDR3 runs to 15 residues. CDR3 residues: CASSSTSGRVYEQFF. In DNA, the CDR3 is TGTGCCAGCAGCTCAACTAGCGGGAGGGTCTATGAGCAGTTCTTC.

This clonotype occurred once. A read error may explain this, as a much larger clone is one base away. The CDR3 DNA is TGCAGTGCTAGAGATCTAACAGGGGGGTACAATGAGCAGTACTTC. Protein: CSARDLTGGYNEQYF. The rearrangement links TRBV20-1 to TRBJ2-7, with TRBD1 matching over 8 bases. Per germline, CDR1 DFQATT and CDR2 SNEGSKA (reference sequence). Unmatched junction bases numbered 11, after V lost 0 bases and J lost 7 bases. The CDR3 totals 15 residues.

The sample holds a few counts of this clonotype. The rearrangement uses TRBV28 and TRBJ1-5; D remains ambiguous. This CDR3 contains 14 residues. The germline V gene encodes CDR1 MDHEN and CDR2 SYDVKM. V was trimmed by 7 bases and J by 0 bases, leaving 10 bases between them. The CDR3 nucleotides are TGTGCCAGCAAGGGCGGAAATAGCAATCAGCCCCAGCATTTT. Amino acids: CASKGGNSNQPQHF.

CDR3 sequence reads: CASSTRASGSKGKNIQYF. CDR3 nucleotide sequence: TGTGCCAGCAGCACTCGGGCTAGCGGGAGCAAAGGCAAAAACATTCAGTACTTC. The gene calls are TRBV27 and TRBJ2-4; TRBD2 matches 10 bases. V lost 6 bases and J lost 3; bases outside the gene matches: 14. The CDR3 loop spans 18 amino acids. Germline values: CDR1 MNHEY, CDR2 SMNVEV (reference sequence).

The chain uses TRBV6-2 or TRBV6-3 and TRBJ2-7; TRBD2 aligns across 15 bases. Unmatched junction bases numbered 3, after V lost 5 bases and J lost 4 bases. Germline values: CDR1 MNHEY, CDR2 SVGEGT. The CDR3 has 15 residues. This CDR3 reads CASSRGLAGGYEQYF. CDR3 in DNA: TGTGCCAGCAGTAGGGGACTAGCGGGAGGATACGAGCAGTACTTC.

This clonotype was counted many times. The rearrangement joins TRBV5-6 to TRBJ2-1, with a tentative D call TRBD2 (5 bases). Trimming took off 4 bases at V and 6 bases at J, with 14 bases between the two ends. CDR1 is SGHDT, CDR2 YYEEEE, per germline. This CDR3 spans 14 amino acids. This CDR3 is CASSAARAVNEQFF. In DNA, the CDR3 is TGTGCCAGCAGCGCCGCGCGGGCAGTCAATGAGCAGTTCTTC.

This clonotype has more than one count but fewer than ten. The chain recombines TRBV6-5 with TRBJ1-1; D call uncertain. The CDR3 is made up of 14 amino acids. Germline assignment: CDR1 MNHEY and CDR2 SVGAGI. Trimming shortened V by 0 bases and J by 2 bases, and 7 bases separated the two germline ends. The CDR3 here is CASSYSSDNTEAFF. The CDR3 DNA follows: TGTGCCAGCAGTTACTCGTCGGATAACACTGAAGCTTTCTTT.

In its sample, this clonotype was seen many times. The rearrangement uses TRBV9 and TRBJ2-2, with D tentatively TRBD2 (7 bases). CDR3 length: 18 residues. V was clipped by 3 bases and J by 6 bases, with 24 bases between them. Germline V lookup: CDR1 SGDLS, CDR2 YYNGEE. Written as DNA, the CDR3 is TGTGCCAGCAGCGCCATACCAAGGGGGGGAGTAATGGCCGGGGAGCTGTTTTTT. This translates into CASSAIPRGGVMAGELFF.

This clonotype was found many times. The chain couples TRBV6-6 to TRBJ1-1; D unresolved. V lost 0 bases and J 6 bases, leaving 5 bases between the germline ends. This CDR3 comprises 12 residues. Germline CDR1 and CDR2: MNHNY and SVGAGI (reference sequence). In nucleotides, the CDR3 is TGTGCCAGCAGTTACTCCACCTCTGAAGCTTTCTTT. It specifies CASSYSTSEAFF.

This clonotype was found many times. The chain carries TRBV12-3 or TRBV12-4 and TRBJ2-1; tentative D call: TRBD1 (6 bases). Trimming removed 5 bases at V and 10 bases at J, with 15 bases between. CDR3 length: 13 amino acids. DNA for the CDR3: TGTGCCAGCAGTACACGTCGACAGGACGAGCAGTTCTTC. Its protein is CASSTRRQDEQFF.

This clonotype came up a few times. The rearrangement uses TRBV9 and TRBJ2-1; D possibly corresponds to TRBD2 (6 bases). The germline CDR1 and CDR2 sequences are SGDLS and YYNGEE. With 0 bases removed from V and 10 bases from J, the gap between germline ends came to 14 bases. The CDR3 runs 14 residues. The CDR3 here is CASSVATLAGEQFF. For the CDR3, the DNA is TGTGCCAGCAGCGTAGCTACACTAGCTGGAGAGCAGTTCTTC.

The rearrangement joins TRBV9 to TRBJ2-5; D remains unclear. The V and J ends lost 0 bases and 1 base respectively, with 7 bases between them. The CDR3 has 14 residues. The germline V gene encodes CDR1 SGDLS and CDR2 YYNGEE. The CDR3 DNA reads TGTGCCAGCAGCGTAGGAAAACTCCAAGAGACCCAGTACTTC. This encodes CASSVGKLQETQYF.

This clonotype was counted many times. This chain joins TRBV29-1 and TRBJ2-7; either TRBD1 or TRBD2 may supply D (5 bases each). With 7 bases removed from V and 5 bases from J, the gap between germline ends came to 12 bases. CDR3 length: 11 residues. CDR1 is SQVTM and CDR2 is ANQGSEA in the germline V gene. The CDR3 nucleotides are TGCAGCGGGGGGACCGGTAACGAGCAGTACTTC. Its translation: CSGGTGNEQYF.

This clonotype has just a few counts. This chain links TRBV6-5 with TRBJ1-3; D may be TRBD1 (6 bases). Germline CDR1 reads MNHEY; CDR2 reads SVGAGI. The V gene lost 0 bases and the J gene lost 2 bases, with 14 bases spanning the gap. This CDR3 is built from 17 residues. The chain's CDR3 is CASSYSRNGGPGNTIYF. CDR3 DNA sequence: TGTGCCAGCAGTTACTCGAGAAATGGGGGGCCTGGAAACACCATATATTTT.

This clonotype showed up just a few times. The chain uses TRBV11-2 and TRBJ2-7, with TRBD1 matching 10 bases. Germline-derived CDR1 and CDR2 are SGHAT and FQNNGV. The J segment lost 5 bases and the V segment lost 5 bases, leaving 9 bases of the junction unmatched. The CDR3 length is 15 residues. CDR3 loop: CASSPRQGAGNEQYF. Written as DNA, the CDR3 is TGTGCCAGCAGCCCTCGACAGGGGGCGGGAAACGAGCAGTACTTC.

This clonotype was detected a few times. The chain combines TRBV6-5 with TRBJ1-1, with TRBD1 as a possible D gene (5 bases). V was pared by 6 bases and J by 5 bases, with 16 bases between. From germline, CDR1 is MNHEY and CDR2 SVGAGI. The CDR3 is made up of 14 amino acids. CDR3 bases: TGTGCCAGCAGACTAGGGGTGGAGAAGACTGAAGCTTTCTTT. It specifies CASRLGVEKTEAFF.

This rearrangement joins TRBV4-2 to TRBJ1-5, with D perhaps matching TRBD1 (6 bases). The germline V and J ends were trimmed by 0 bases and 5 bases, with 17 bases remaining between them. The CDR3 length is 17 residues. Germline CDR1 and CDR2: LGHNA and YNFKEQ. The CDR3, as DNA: TGTGCCAGCAGCCAAGATCTGAGCAGGGGAGGGGATCAGCCCCAGCATTTT. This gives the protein CASSQDLSRGGDQPQHF.